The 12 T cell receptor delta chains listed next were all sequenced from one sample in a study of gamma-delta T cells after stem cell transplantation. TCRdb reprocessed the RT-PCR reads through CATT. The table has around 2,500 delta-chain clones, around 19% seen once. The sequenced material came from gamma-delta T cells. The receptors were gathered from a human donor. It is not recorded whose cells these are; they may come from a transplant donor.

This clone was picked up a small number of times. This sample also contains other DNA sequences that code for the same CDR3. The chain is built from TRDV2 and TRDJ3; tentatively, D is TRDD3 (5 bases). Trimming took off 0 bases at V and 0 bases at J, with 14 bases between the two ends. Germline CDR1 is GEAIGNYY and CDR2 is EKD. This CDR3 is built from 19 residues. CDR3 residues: CACDTWGIPSSWDTRQMFF. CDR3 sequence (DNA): TGTGCCTGTGACACCTGGGGAATCCCGAGCTCCTGGGACACCCGACAGATGTTTTTC.

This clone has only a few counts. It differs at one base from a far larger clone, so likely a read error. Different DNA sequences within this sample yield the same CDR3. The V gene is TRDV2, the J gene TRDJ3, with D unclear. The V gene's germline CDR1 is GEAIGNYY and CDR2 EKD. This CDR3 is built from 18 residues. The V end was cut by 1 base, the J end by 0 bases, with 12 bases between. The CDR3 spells CACDTMRTDSWDTRQMFF. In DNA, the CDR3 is TGTGCCTGTGACACTATGCGGACCGACTCCTGGGACACCCGACAGATGTTTTTC.

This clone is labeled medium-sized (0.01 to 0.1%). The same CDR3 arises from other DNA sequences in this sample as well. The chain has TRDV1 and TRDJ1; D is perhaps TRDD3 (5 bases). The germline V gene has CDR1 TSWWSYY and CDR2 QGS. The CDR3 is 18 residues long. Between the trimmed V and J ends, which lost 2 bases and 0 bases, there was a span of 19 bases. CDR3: CALGEGARGWGHTDKLIF. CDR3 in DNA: TGTGCTCTTGGGGAAGGCGCCCGGGGGTGGGGACACACCGATAAACTCATCTTT.

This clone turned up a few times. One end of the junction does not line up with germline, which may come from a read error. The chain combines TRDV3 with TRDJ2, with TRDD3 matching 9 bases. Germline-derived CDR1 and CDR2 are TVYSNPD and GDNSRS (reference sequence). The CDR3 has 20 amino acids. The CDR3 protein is CAFTSSQGDTRLRATAPLFF. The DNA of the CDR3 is TGTGCCTTCACCTCCTCCCAGGGGGATACCCGCCTGAGGGCGACAGCACCACTCTTCTTT.

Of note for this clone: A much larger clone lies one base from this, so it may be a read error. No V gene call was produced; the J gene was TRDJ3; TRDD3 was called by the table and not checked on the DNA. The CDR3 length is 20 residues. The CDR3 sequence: CACDTWGIPRDSWDTRQMFF. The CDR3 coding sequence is TGTGCCTGTGACACCTGGGGGATACCCCGCGACTCCTGGGACACCCGCCAGATGTTTTTC.

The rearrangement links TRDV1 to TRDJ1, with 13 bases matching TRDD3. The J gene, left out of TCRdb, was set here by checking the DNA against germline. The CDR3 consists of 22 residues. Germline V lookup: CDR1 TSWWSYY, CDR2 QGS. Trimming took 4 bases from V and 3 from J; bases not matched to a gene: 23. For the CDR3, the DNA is TGTGCTCTTGGGGCTACCAAGGGGCCATCACTCTACTGGGGGATACGCGCCGATAAACTCATCTTT. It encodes CALGATKGPSLYWGIRADKLIF.

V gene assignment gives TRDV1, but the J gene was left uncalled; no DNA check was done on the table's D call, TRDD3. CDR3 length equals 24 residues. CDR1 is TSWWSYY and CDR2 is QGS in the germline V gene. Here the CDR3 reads CALGEHPRWCYGFRGSSDTAQHFF. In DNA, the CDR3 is TGTGCTCTTGGGGAACACCCCCGCTGGTGCTACGGATTCCGGGGGTCTAGCGATACAGCACAACACTTCTTT.

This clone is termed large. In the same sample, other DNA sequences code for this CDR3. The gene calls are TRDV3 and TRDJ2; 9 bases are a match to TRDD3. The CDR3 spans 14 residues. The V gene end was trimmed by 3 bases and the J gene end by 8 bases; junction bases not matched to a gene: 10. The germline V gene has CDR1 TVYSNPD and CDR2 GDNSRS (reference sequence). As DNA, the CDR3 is TGTGCCTTCCCCCGGGGGGGATACACGGCACAACTCTTCTTT. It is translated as CAFPRGGYTAQLFF. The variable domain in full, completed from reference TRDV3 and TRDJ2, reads CDKVTQSSPDQTVASGSEVVLLCTYDTVYSNPDLFWYRIRPDYSFQFVFYGDNSRSEGADFTQGRFSVKHILTQKAFHLVISPVRTEDSATYYCAFPRGGYTAQLFFGKGTQLIVEP.

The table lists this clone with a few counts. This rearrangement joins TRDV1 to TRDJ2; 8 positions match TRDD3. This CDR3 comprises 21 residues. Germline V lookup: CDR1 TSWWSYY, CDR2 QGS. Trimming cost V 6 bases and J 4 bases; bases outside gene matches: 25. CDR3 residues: CALGRSASLGDPPAGTAQLFF. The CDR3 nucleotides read TGTGCTCTTGGTAGATCAGCCTCTCTGGGGGACCCTCCAGCAGGGACAGCACAACTCTTCTTT.

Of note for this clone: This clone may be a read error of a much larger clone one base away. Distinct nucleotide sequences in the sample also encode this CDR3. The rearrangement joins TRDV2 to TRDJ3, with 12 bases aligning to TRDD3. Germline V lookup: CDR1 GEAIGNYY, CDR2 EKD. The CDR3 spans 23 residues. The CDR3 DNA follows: TGTGCCTGTACAAGTTCCAATCGACGGTACTGGGGGATACTCGACTGGGACACCCGACAAATGTTTTTC. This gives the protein CACTSSNRRYWGILDWDTRQMFF.

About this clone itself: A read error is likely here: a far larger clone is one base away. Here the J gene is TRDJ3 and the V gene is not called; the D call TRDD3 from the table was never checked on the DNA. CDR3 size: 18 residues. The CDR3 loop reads CACETVWEVAWDTRQMFF. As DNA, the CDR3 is TGTGCCTGTGAGACCGTCTGGGAGGTCGCCTGGGACACCCGACAGATGTTTTTC.

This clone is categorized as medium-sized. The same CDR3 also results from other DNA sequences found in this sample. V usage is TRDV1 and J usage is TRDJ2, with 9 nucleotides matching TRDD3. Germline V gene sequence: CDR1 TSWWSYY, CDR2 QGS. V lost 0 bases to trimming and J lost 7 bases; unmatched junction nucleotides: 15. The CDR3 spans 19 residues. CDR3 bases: TGTGCTCTTGGGGAACTCTTGGACTGGGGGACCCTAAGGGGAGCACAACTCTTCTTT. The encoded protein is CALGELLDWGTLRGAQLFF.